This T cell receptor (beta chain) is drawn from a study of patients and donors after allogeneic stem cell transplantation. TCRdb recomputed calls from the RT-PCR reads with MiXCR, one row per CDR3 protein. The sample shows 15,000 to 20,000 distinct CDR3 sequences, 27% of them seen only once. CDR1 is SGHRS and CDR2 is YFSETQ in the germline V gene. CDR3 length: 15 residues. The V end was cut by 0 bases, the J end by 4 bases, with 10 bases between. Sample: blood, either unsorted or a sorted T cell fraction (not recorded which). This TCR came from a human donor who was either an allogeneic HSCT recipient or a stem cell or donor lymphocyte infusion donor (not recorded which). It is not recorded whose cells these are; they may come from a transplant donor. This sequence joins TRBV5-1 and TRBJ1-4; possible D gene TRBD1, 5 bases. The CDR3 bases are TGCGCCAGCAGCTTGGCCAAGGGGCTTAATGAAAAACTGTTTTTT. This translates into CASSLAKGLNEKLFF.